These 19 T cell receptor beta chains came from one sample sequenced in a study of T cell changes during pregnancy in multiple sclerosis. Repertoires were generated with immunoSEQ multiplex PCR, while TCRdb's copy carries only in-frame clones and drops some. The table records about 80,000 clones, under 95% of them present only once. The sample in question was peripheral blood, obtained after pregnancy. These receptors were collected from a female donor in good health, enrolled as a control in a pregnancy study.

A word on this clone: At one of its ends the junction is not consistent with the germline gene, which may arise from a read error. The V gene is TRBV7-9, the J gene TRBJ2-7, with 7 bases identical to TRBD2. Germline CDR1 reads SEHNR; CDR2 reads FQNEAQ (reference sequence). CDR3 size: 17 residues. The CDR3 bases are TGTGCCAGCAGCCTAGCCAGAGGAGTCGGGAGGTACTACGAGCAGTACTTC. As protein: CASSLARGVGRYYEQYF.

The V gene is TRBV29-1, the J gene TRBJ1-1; TRBD1 might be the D (6 bases). This CDR3 spans 14 amino acids. Germline lookup yields CDR1 SQVTM and CDR2 ANQGSEA. Trimming cost V 7 bases and J 4 bases, with 19 bases left between them. The CDR3 coding sequence is TGCAGCGCCGACACAGGGTTAGATGGCACTGAAGCTTTCTTT. Protein product: CSADTGLDGTEAFF.

DNA of the CDR3: TGTGCCAGCAGCTTGGGACAGGGGGGGAACACTGAAGCTTTCTTT. Translation: CASSLGQGGNTEAFF. V usage is TRBV5-6 and J usage is TRBJ1-1, with TRBD1 identical over 9 bases. Germline values: CDR1 SGHDT, CDR2 YYEEEE. The CDR3 length is 15 residues. V shed 0 bases and J 1 base; nucleotides not matched to a gene: 1.

The chain carries TRBV6-1 and TRBJ1-2; TRBD1 is a possible D gene (6 bases). Trimming shortened V by 7 bases and J by 6 bases, and 15 bases separated the two germline ends. The germline CDR1 and CDR2 sequences are MNHNS and SASEGT. The CDR3 loop spans 13 amino acids. The CDR3 DNA follows: TGTGCCAGCAAAGGACAGTCCCCCGATGGCTACACCTTC. Translation gives CASKGQSPDGYTF.

J is TRBJ2-1 and V is TRBV6-4; D may be TRBD1 (6 bases). With 3 bases removed from V and 7 bases from J, the gap between germline ends came to 22 bases. CDR1 is MRHNA and CDR2 is SNTAGT in the germline V gene. The CDR3 is 17 amino acids. The CDR3: CASSDNCPGASFNEQFF. The CDR3 DNA reads as TGTGCCAGCAGTGATAACTGTCCAGGGGCAAGTTTTAATGAGCAGTTCTTC.

V gene TRBV5-1 combines with J gene TRBJ1-4; the D gene is possibly TRBD1 (5 bases). Trimming cost V 3 bases and J 3 bases, with 18 bases left between them. From germline, CDR1 is SGHRS and CDR2 YFSETQ. This CDR3 region has 17 residues. CDR3 region: CASSWGDGGGANEKLFF. The CDR3 DNA reads TGCGCCAGCAGCTGGGGTGACGGGGGGGGAGCTAATGAAAAACTGTTTTTT. Filled out from reference TRBV5-1 and TRBJ1-4, the complete variable domain reads KAGVTQTPRYLIKTRGQQVTLSCSPISGHRSVSWYQQTPGQGLQFLFEYFSETQRNKGNFPGRFSGRQFSNSRSEMNVSTLELGDSALYLCASSWGDGGGANEKLFFGSGTQLSVL.

This chain connects TRBV10-3 to TRBJ2-7, with no clear D. Germline CDR1 and CDR2: ENHRY and SYGVKD. V gave up 0 bases and J gave up 7 bases, with 4 bases separating them. The CDR3 sequence is 11 residues long. CDR3 sequence reads: CAISESAEQYF. The CDR3 DNA sequence: TGTGCCATCAGTGAGTCGGCAGAGCAGTACTTC.

CDR3 loop: CASSLAGPRYEQYF. The CDR3 coding sequence is TGTGCCAGCAGTTTAGCAGGGCCGAGGTACGAGCAGTACTTC. V gene TRBV27 combines with J gene TRBJ2-7, with D possibly TRBD1 on 5 matching bases. Germline values: CDR1 MNHEY, CDR2 SMNVEV (reference sequence). Trimming stripped 2 bases from V and 4 bases from J, with 12 bases between. The CDR3 totals 14 residues.

The chain is built from TRBV7-2 and TRBJ2-1; 7 bases agree with TRBD2. The germline V gene encodes CDR1 SGHTA and CDR2 FQGNSA. V lost 7 bases, J lost 4 bases, and 10 bases stayed unmatched. The CDR3 loop spans 15 amino acids. The CDR3 DNA sequence: TGTGCCAGCACCCAACTCCGGGGGGAGTACAATGAGCAGTTCTTC. Its translation: CASTQLRGEYNEQFF.

The chain links TRBV7-2 to TRBJ2-7; the D is unclear. CDR1 and CDR2 from the germline V gene are SGHTA and FQGNSA. The length of the CDR3 is 14 residues. V was cut by 1 base and J by 6 bases, with 13 bases left in between. The CDR3 sequence is CASSLGPRGGEQYF. CDR3 DNA: TGTGCCAGCAGCTTAGGCCCCCGCGGTGGCGAGCAGTACTTC.

The chain couples TRBV10-2 to TRBJ1-2, with 8 bases fitting TRBD1. From germline, CDR1 is WSHSY and CDR2 SAAADI. The CDR3 covers 15 residues. V lost 4 bases, J lost 4 bases, and 8 bases stayed unmatched. The CDR3 is CASSGTSGTGYGYTF. The CDR3 coding sequence is TGCGCCAGCAGTGGCACCTCCGGGACAGGCTATGGCTACACCTTC.

This chain connects TRBV28 to TRBJ1-2; TRBD1 agrees at 8 bases. Trimming at V came to 7 bases and at J to 2 bases, leaving 3 bases not matched to a gene. The germline CDR1 and CDR2 sequences are MDHEN and SYDVKM. The length of the CDR3 is 13 residues. The CDR3, as DNA: TGTGCCAGCAACGCAGGGGGCAACTATGGCTACACCTTC. Translating gives CASNAGGNYGYTF.

Only one count was recorded for this clone. The chain employs TRBV23-1 and TRBJ2-7; D possibly corresponds to TRBD1 (6 bases). TRBV23-1 qualifies as an ORF whose function is uncertain. V was trimmed by 3 bases and J by 3 bases, leaving 21 bases between them. The CDR3 spans 17 residues. Here the CDR3 DNA reads TGCGCCAGCAGTCAGTGGCTGCGGTCGAGGGGGTACTACGAGCAGTACTTC. Translating it yields CASSQWLRSRGYYEQYF.

This clone was recorded once. The CDR3: CASSLFLGGGGELFF. CDR3 DNA sequence: TGCGCCAGCAGCCTTTTTTTGGGGGGAGGCGGGGAGCTGTTTTTT. This chain connects TRBV4-1 to TRBJ2-2; D may be TRBD2 (6 bases). CDR1 is MGHRA, CDR2 YSYEKL, per germline. V was clipped by 4 bases and J by 7 bases, with 16 bases between them. This CDR3 region has 15 residues.

The chain carries TRBV6-5 and TRBJ1-2; 7 bases align to TRBD1. The V gene's germline CDR1 is MNHEY and CDR2 SVGAGI. Trimming removed 6 bases from V and 0 bases from J; junction bases left unmatched: 7. The length of the CDR3 is 15 residues. CDR3 sequence: CASSSGTAANYGYTF. The DNA of the CDR3 is TGTGCCAGCAGCTCCGGGACAGCAGCTAACTATGGCTACACCTTC.

CDR3 nucleotide sequence: TGTGCCAGCTCATCCGAACCTCCAGGCCCCGTCTACTACGAGCAGTACTTC. It translates to CASSSEPPGPVYYEQYF. V gene TRBV18 combines with J gene TRBJ2-7; D is undetermined. CDR3 length equals 17 residues. Germline V gene data show CDR1 as KGHSH and CDR2 as LQKENI. V was shortened by 5 bases and J by 3 bases, with 23 bases between the two germline ends.

The rearrangement links TRBV10-1 to TRBJ1-4; 11 bases are shared with TRBD1. The CDR3 has 14 amino acids. Trimming took 4 bases from V and 8 from J; bases not matched to a gene: 3. Germline loops: CDR1 WNHNN, CDR2 SYGVQD (reference sequence). The CDR3 region has the DNA TGCGCCAGCAGTGGGGGGACAGGGGGAGAAAAACTGTTTTTT. Amino acids: CASSGGTGGEKLFF.

The V call is TRBV29-1, the J call TRBJ2-1, with 11 bases that match TRBD1. Trimming removed 6 bases from V and 8 bases from J; junction bases left unmatched: 9. Germline V lookup: CDR1 SQVTM, CDR2 ANQGSEA. The CDR3 runs 14 residues. This CDR3 is CSVPWDRGSDEQFF. CDR3 DNA: TGCAGCGTGCCCTGGGACAGGGGGAGCGATGAGCAGTTCTTC.

This chain joins TRBV19 and TRBJ1-2, with TRBD1 matching 7 bases. Germline V lookup: CDR1 LNHDA, CDR2 SQIVND (reference sequence). The J segment lost 4 bases and the V segment lost 5 bases, leaving 7 bases of the junction unmatched. The CDR3 has 14 amino acids. CDR3 in amino acids: CASSPGGRIYGYTF. Written as DNA, the CDR3 is TGTGCCAGTAGTCCAGGGGGGCGCATCTATGGCTACACCTTC.